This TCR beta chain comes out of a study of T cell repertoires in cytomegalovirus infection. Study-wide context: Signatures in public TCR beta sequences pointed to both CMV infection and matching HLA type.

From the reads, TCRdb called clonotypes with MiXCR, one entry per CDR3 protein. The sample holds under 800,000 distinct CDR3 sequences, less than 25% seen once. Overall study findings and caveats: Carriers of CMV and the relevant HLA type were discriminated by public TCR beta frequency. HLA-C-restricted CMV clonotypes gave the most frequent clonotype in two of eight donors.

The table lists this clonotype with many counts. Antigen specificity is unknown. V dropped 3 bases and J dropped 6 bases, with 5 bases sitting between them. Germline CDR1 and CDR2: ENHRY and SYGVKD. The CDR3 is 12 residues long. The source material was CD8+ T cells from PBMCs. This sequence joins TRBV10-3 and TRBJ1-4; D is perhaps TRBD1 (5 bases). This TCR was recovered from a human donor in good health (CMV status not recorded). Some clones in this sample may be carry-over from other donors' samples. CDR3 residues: CAISEGDEKLFF. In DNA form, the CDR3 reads TGTGCCATCAGTGAAGGGGATGAAAAACTGTTTTTT.